Presented here are 31 T cell receptor beta chains from one specimen sequenced in a study of Graves' ophthalmopathy and Graves' hyperthyroidism. The study amplified TCR beta CDR3 regions using RNA transcripts. Scientists carried out first-round RT-PCR using HTBI primers and then a second-round multiplex PCR. TCRdb fed the multiplex PCR reads into MiXCR, producing one record per CDR3 protein. Of about 700,000 distinct CDR3 sequences in the sample, roughly 40% are singletons; the top ten hold approximately 43%. The sample was peripheral blood. The origin of the receptors is an adult man with Graves' ophthalmopathy.

Notes on this clonotype: A junction boundary mismatches the germline segment, possibly from a read error. The chain combines TRBV10-3 with TRBJ1-5; 9 nucleotides align to TRBD1. The CDR3 extends over 14 amino acids. Germline CDR1 and CDR2: ENHRY and SYGVKD. Here the CDR3 DNA reads TGTGCCAGCAGTCCTACTGGGACAGGGCAGCCCCAGCATTTT. This codes for CASSPTGTGQPQHF.

This chain connects TRBV10-2 to TRBJ1-3; 9 bases align to TRBD1. The CDR3 extends over 17 amino acids. V was pared by 7 bases and J by 8 bases, with 18 bases of the junction left unmatched. Germline CDR1 is WSHSY and CDR2 is SAAADI. The CDR3 spells CASTLTERTGDGYTIYF. The CDR3 nucleotides are TGCGCCAGCACCCTCACAGAACGGACAGGGGATGGCTACACCATATATTTT.

As regards this clonotype: Compared with germline, one end of the junction differs, possibly owing to a read error. The chain employs TRBV20-1 and TRBJ2-2; possibly TRBD1 or TRBD2 for D (6 bases each). The V gene's germline CDR1 is DFQATT and CDR2 SNEGSKA (reference sequence). The CDR3 length is 15 residues. The CDR3 coding sequence is TGCAGTGCTGGCGTCGGGGGCAGGAGCACCGGGGAGCCGTTTTTT. It translates to CSAGVGGRSTGEPFF.

The rearrangement links TRBV14 to TRBJ1-1, with TRBD1 identical over 11 bases. The V segment lost 5 bases and the J segment 5 bases; nucleotides outside the gene matches: 4. The CDR3 is 14 residues long. From germline, CDR1 is SGHDN and CDR2 FVKESK. The CDR3 DNA follows: TGTGCCAGCAGCGGACAGGGGGCGCGGACTGAAGCTTTCTTT. Its translation: CASSGQGARTEAFF.

This clonotype was seen once. V is TRBV10-1 and J is TRBJ1-2, with 9 bases identical to TRBD1. This CDR3 is 15 amino acids long. The trim removed 4 bases at V and 9 bases at J, leaving 12 bases unmatched. Germline assignment: CDR1 WNHNN and CDR2 SYGVQD (reference sequence). Here the CDR3 DNA reads TGCGCCAGCAGTGGCGTAACAGGGGGCTTGTTGAGCTACACCTTC. Translation: CASSGVTGGLLSYTF.

This clonotype appeared a few times. This rearrangement joins TRBV20-1 to TRBJ1-5; TRBD1 aligns across 7 bases. The CDR3 has 15 amino acids. The V gene's germline CDR1 is DFQATT and CDR2 SNEGSKA (reference sequence). Losses at the gene ends were 5 bases for V and 0 bases for J; bases not matched to a gene: 7. CDR3 coding DNA: TGCAGTGCTCGGGGACAGACATATAGCAATCAGCCCCAGCATTTT. Protein: CSARGQTYSNQPQHF.

This rearrangement joins TRBV20-1 to TRBJ2-7; 8 bases are shared with TRBD1. CDR1 and CDR2 (germline): DFQATT, SNEGSKA (reference sequence). CDR3 length: 15 amino acids. The junction had 8 bases not matched to a gene; V was cut back by 0 bases and J by 4 bases. The CDR3 sequence is CSARDPDRELYEQYF. The DNA for the CDR3 is TGCAGTGCTAGAGATCCGGACAGGGAGTTATACGAGCAGTACTTC.

This clonotype was counted only a few times. As DNA, the CDR3 is TGTGCCAGCAGTGCTAGGTTCGCTGCCGGGGAGCTGTTTTTT. Protein product: CASSARFAAGELFF. The genes are TRBV25-1 and TRBJ2-2; the D is unclear. Trimming cost V 4 bases and J 6 bases, with 12 bases left between them. The CDR3 loop spans 14 amino acids. The germline V gene has CDR1 MGHDK and CDR2 SYGVNS.

This chain joins TRBV10-2 and TRBJ2-1; D gene unclear. V was pared by 6 bases and J by 7 bases, with 7 bases between. Germline V gene lookup returns CDR1 WSHSY and CDR2 SAAADI. The CDR3 spans 11 residues. The CDR3 here is CASRSGNEQFF. The CDR3 nucleotides read TGCGCCAGCAGGTCAGGTAATGAGCAGTTCTTC.

V usage is TRBV7-2 and J usage is TRBJ2-3; 8 bases are shared with TRBD2. CDR3 length: 15 residues. CDR1 is SGHTA and CDR2 is FQGNSA in the germline V gene. The V and J ends lost 5 bases and 4 bases, in that order; junction bases with no gene match: 8. For the CDR3, the DNA is TGTGCCAGCAGCCCTGATAGCGGGATCCCAGATACGCAGTATTTT. Translated, it gives CASSPDSGIPDTQYF.

CDR3: CASSSGTASGRGETQYF. For the CDR3, the DNA is TGTGCCAGCTCGTCCGGGACAGCGAGCGGGAGAGGAGAGACCCAGTACTTC. The J gene is TRBJ2-5, the V gene TRBV25-1; tentative D call: TRBD2 (8 bases). Between the trimmed V and J ends, which lost 8 bases and 4 bases, there was a span of 26 bases. Germline CDR1 MGHDK, CDR2 SYGVNS. The CDR3 is 17 residues long.

J is TRBJ1-5 and V is TRBV24-1, with 8 bases aligning to TRBD1. V shed 4 bases, J shed 4 bases, and the junction held 8 bases outside the gene matches. CDR1 and CDR2 from the germline V gene are KGHDR and SFDVKD. CDR3 length: 16 amino acids. This chain's CDR3 is CATSDPGTGHNQPQHF. The CDR3 nucleotides are TGTGCCACCAGTGACCCAGGGACAGGACATAATCAGCCCCAGCATTTT.

There are many counts of this clonotype. The genes are TRBV7-9 and TRBJ1-4; D remains ambiguous. The germline V and J ends were trimmed by 5 bases and 8 bases, with 18 bases remaining between them. Germline-derived CDR1 and CDR2 are SEHNR and FQNEAQ (reference sequence). This CDR3 comprises 15 residues. The CDR3 reads CASSRGRQNGEKLFF. CDR3 coding DNA: TGTGCCAGCAGCCGCGGTCGGCAAAACGGGGAAAAACTGTTTTTT.

The V gene is TRBV19, the J gene TRBJ1-1; D may be TRBD1 (5 bases). V lost 10 bases and J lost 1, with 16 bases in between. The CDR3 consists of 14 residues. The germline gives CDR1 LNHDA, CDR2 SQIVND (reference sequence). CDR3 nucleotides: TGTGCCACTAAAGTCTGGCAGGGGAACACTGAAGCTTTCTTT. Translated, it gives CATKVWQGNTEAFF.

The V gene is TRBV29-1, the J gene TRBJ1-2, with TRBD1 matching 10 bases. CDR1 and CDR2 (germline): SQVTM, ANQGSEA. The J segment lost 10 bases and the V segment lost 7 bases, leaving 12 bases of the junction unmatched. There are 13 residues in the CDR3. CDR3 DNA sequence: TGCAGCGAAAGTAGGACAGGGGGAACTTACTACACCTTC. As protein: CSESRTGGTYYTF. Using reference TRBV29-1 and TRBJ1-2 for the parts outside the CDR3, the full variable domain is SAVISQKPSRDICQRGTSLTIQCQVDSQVTMMFWYRQQPGQSLTLIATANQGSEATYESGFVIDKFPISRPNLTFSTLTVSNMSPEDSSIYLCSESRTGGTYYTFGSGTRLTVV.

The rearrangement joins TRBV2 to TRBJ1-4; 11 nucleotides align to TRBD1. The V gene's germline CDR1 is SNHLY and CDR2 FYNNEI. V was pared by 4 bases and J by 10 bases, with 2 bases of the junction left unmatched. The CDR3 is 13 residues long. The CDR3 spells CASSAGQGGKLFF. CDR3 nucleotide sequence: TGTGCCAGCAGTGCGGGACAGGGGGGAAAACTGTTTTTT. Together with reference TRBV2 and TRBJ1-4, the CDR3 gives the full variable domain: EPEVTQTPSHQVTQMGQEVILRCVPISNHLYFYWYRQILGQKVEFLVSFYNNEISEKSEIFDDQFSVERPDGSNFTLKIRSTKLEDSAMYFCASSAGQGGKLFFGSGTQLSVL.

This clonotype was detected ten times or more. The chain has TRBV10-1 and TRBJ2-7; D unclear. CDR3 length: 14 amino acids. CDR1 and CDR2 (germline): WNHNN, SYGVQD (reference sequence). Trimming cost V 4 bases and J 6 bases, with 16 bases left between them. The CDR3 spells CASSAGGPLPEQYF. CDR3 coding DNA: TGCGCCAGCAGTGCCGGTGGTCCGCTGCCCGAGCAGTACTTC.

The genes are TRBV20-1 and TRBJ1-3, with D perhaps TRBD1 (5 bases). The CDR3 runs 12 residues. V lost 1 base to trimming and J lost 9 bases, with 10 bases between them. CDR1 and CDR2 from the germline V gene are DFQATT and SNEGSKA (reference sequence). The CDR3 region has the DNA TGCAGTGCTAGAGTAGCGGGGGGCACCATATATTTT. Translating it yields CSARVAGGTIYF.

This clonotype was found many times. This chain uses TRBV11-3 with TRBJ2-7; 8 bases align to TRBD1. The V segment lost 0 bases and the J segment 2 bases; nucleotides outside the gene matches: 6. The CDR3 contains 16 residues. Germline lookup yields CDR1 SGHNT and CDR2 YENEEA. CDR3 coding DNA: TGTGCCAGCAGCTTAGACACCGGGACAGGAGCCTACGAGCAGTACTTC. It specifies CASSLDTGTGAYEQYF.

V usage is TRBV14 and J usage is TRBJ1-2; D perhaps matches TRBD1 (5 bases). The CDR3 covers 16 residues. Germline CDR1 and CDR2: SGHDN and FVKESK. V lost 4 bases and J 3 bases, leaving 18 bases between the germline ends. The chain's CDR3 is CASSLRGGGMDYGYTF. CDR3 DNA sequence: TGTGCCAGCAGCCTACGAGGTGGGGGAATGGACTATGGCTACACCTTC.

This clonotype was observed a handful of times. This chain links TRBV5-1 with TRBJ2-7; 9 bases align to TRBD2. V trimming: 2 bases; J trimming: 2 bases; junction bases outside the gene matches: 11. This CDR3 is 17 amino acids long. The germline V gene encodes CDR1 SGHRS and CDR2 YFSETQ. CDR3 loop: CASSLASGRLSTYEQYF. The CDR3 coding sequence is TGCGCCAGCAGCTTAGCGAGCGGGAGGCTTTCAACCTACGAGCAGTACTTC.

This clonotype has ten or more counts. The chain is built from TRBV10-3 and TRBJ1-6; D not resolved. Germline V gene lookup returns CDR1 ENHRY and CDR2 SYGVKD. The CDR3 loop spans 13 amino acids. Trimming left V 1 base short and J 5 bases short, with 3 bases between. The CDR3 reads CAISELDNSPLHF. CDR3 DNA: TGTGCCATCAGTGAGTTAGATAATTCACCCCTCCACTTT.

This clonotype was observed a handful of times. CDR3 sequence: CASSESGLAGVQETQYF. The DNA of the CDR3 is TGCGCCAGCAGTGAGTCTGGACTAGCGGGAGTCCAAGAGACCCAGTACTTC. The chain couples TRBV10-1 to TRBJ2-5; the match to TRBD2 covers 13 bases. The CDR3 is made up of 17 amino acids. V lost 0 bases, J lost 1 base, and 2 bases stayed unmatched. Germline V lookup: CDR1 WNHNN, CDR2 SYGVQD (reference sequence).

For this clonotype: Since a much larger clone is just one base distant, this may be a read error. The chain links TRBV7-9 to TRBJ1-4; the D gene is possibly TRBD1 (5 bases). CDR3 length equals 12 residues. The germline CDR1 and CDR2 sequences are SEHNR and FQNEAQ (reference sequence). For the CDR3, the DNA is TGTGCCAGCGAGGGGCGGGATGAAAAACTGGTTTTT. Its translation: CASEGRDEKLVF.

This sequence joins TRBV7-6 and TRBJ2-5, with D possibly matching TRBD2 (5 bases). CDR1 and CDR2 (germline): SGHVS, FNYEAQ. This CDR3 spans 15 amino acids. Trimming shortened V by 6 bases and J by 2 bases, and 16 bases separated the two germline ends. CDR3 bases: TGTGCCAGCAGTGCAAAAGAGCGGAAACAAGAGACCCAGTACTTC. This translates into CASSAKERKQETQYF.

Concerning this clonotype: Since a much larger clone is just one base distant, this may be a read error. The chain joins TRBV24-1 to TRBJ1-5, with 8 nucleotides matching TRBD1. This CDR3 spans 14 amino acids. Germline lookup yields CDR1 KGHDR and CDR2 SFDVKD. V dropped 11 bases and J dropped 5; count of bases not matched to a gene: 10. The CDR3 protein is CASSRDRPDQPQHF. The DNA for the CDR3 is TGTGCCAGCAGCCGGGACAGGCCCGATCAGCCCCAGCATTTT.

V and J are TRBV24-1 and TRBJ2-2; TRBD1 matches 9 bases. The CDR3 sequence is 16 residues long. In germline, CDR1 is KGHDR, CDR2 SFDVKD. V trimming: 8 bases; J trimming: 4 bases; junction bases outside the gene matches: 10. The CDR3 coding sequence is TGTGCCACCACCGGGACAGGGCCCTTGACCACCGGGGAGCTGTTTTTT. Translation: CATTGTGPLTTGELFF.

This clonotype was seen many times. The rearrangement uses TRBV19 and TRBJ2-2; D unclear. Germline CDR1 and CDR2: LNHDA and SQIVND (reference sequence). This CDR3 has 13 amino acids. V lost 3 bases and J 5 bases, leaving 7 bases between the germline ends. CDR3 nucleotides: TGTGCCAGTAGTATTTGGGGAACCGGGGAGCTGTTTTTT. Protein: CASSIWGTGELFF.

The chain uses TRBV29-1 and TRBJ1-4; a possible D gene is TRBD1 (5 bases). V shed 8 bases and J shed 3 bases, with 19 bases lying between them. Germline CDR1 SQVTM, CDR2 ANQGSEA. The CDR3 totals 15 residues. CDR3 sequence (DNA): TGCAGCACTTCCACAGCTGGGGGGGCTAATGAAAAACTGTTTTTT. It yields the protein CSTSTAGGANEKLFF.

This clonotype has only a few counts. This chain uses TRBV7-2 with TRBJ1-6; the D gene is possibly TRBD1 (6 bases). V dropped 8 bases and J dropped 4 bases, with 15 bases sitting between them. Germline CDR1 and CDR2: SGHTA and FQGNSA. CDR3 size: 15 residues. CDR3 loop: CASRGATGYNSPLHF. The CDR3 DNA sequence: TGTGCCAGCCGGGGTGCGACAGGTTATAATTCACCCCTCCACTTT.

This clonotype appeared many times. The rearrangement uses TRBV5-6 and TRBJ1-5; no firm D call. The CDR3 extends over 11 amino acids. Trimming took 3 bases from V and 5 from J, leaving 3 bases between them. Germline values: CDR1 SGHDT, CDR2 YYEEEE. The CDR3 loop reads CASSWDQPQHF. The CDR3 DNA is TGTGCCAGCAGCTGGGATCAGCCCCAGCATTTT. The full variable domain, rest sourced from reference TRBV5-6 and TRBJ1-5, is DAGVTQSPTHLIKTRGQQVTLRCSPKSGHDTVSWYQQALGQGPQFIFQYYEEEERQRGNFPDRFSGHQFPNYSSELNVNALLLGDSALYLCASSWDQPQHFGDGTRLSIL.